The next 8 T cell receptor beta chains were all read from a single sample in a study of cytomegalovirus exposure and HLA in healthy donors. Primers for the PCR totalled 60 Vbeta and 13 Jbeta. This table comes from immunoSEQ multiplex PCR, and its TCRdb copy is limited to in-frame clones, with some not included. The sample yields about 100,000 clones, 55% to 85% seen once. Material for sequencing was PBMCs. Receptors were obtained from a woman in her late teens or twenties in good health and CMV-seropositive.

The chain has TRBV6-4 and TRBJ1-4; TRBD1 matches at 11 bases. Germline CDR1 and CDR2: MRHNA and SNTAGT. The CDR3 is 16 amino acids. V was pared by 8 bases and J by 0 bases, with 5 bases of the junction left unmatched. In nucleotides, the CDR3 is TGTGCCAGCGTCCGGGACAGGGGGGCAACTAATGAAAAACTGTTTTTT. The encoded protein is CASVRDRGATNEKLFF.

The rearrangement uses TRBV28 and TRBJ1-3; D remains ambiguous. Trimming shortened V by 3 bases and J by 0 bases, and 9 bases separated the two germline ends. Germline V gene sequence: CDR1 MDHEN, CDR2 SYDVKM. This CDR3 is built from 15 residues. The chain's CDR3 is CASSFVEVSGNTIYF. CDR3 sequence (DNA): TGTGCCAGCAGTTTTGTGGAGGTCTCTGGAAACACCATATATTTT.

This sequence joins TRBV5-4 and TRBJ2-1, with 11 bases that match TRBD2. Trimming took 5 bases from V and 6 from J; bases not matched to a gene: 7. From germline, CDR1 is SGHNT and CDR2 YYREEE (reference sequence). The CDR3 runs 15 residues. CDR3: CASSSTGTSGNEQFF. The CDR3 DNA sequence: TGTGCCAGCAGTTCGACCGGGACTAGCGGCAATGAGCAGTTCTTC. The whole variable domain, filled in from reference TRBV5-4 and TRBJ2-1, reads ETGVTQSPTHLIKTRGQQVTLRCSSQSGHNTVSWYQQALGQGPQFIFQYYREEENGRGNFPPRFSGLQFPNYSSELNVNALELDDSALYLCASSSTGTSGNEQFFGPGTRLTVL.

The V and J genes are TRBV12-5 and TRBJ2-1, with 11 bases lining up with TRBD2. This CDR3 is built from 15 residues. The V gene end was trimmed by 3 bases and the J gene end by 4 bases; junction bases not matched to a gene: 2. Germline CDR1 reads LGHNT; CDR2 reads FRNRAP. The CDR3 DNA reads TGTGCTAGTGGTTTAGGGACTAGCGGATACAATGAGCAGTTCTTC. Its protein is CASGLGTSGYNEQFF.

The chain recombines TRBV5-5 with TRBJ1-3, with 9 bases identical to TRBD1. Trimming removed 4 bases from V and 1 base from J; junction bases left unmatched: 3. CDR1 and CDR2 from the germline V gene are SGHKS and YYEKEE (reference sequence). The CDR3 is made up of 15 amino acids. This CDR3 reads CASSLTGGSGNTIYF. CDR3 bases: TGTGCCAGCAGCCTGACAGGGGGTTCTGGAAACACCATATATTTT.

The V and J genes are TRBV19 and TRBJ1-1, with 8 bases fitting TRBD1. The ends lost 4 bases at V and 0 bases at J; junction bases unmatched: 7. The CDR3 covers 16 residues. The germline gives CDR1 LNHDA, CDR2 SQIVND (reference sequence). The CDR3 region has the DNA TGTGCCAGTAGTAGGTCGGACAGGGCTTTGAACACTGAAGCTTTCTTT. Translation gives CASSRSDRALNTEAFF.

A single count supports this clone. The rearrangement links TRBV5-1 to TRBJ1-1, with D perhaps matching TRBD1 (6 bases). V lost 3 bases and J 4 bases, leaving 10 bases between the germline ends. This CDR3 spans 13 amino acids. Germline CDR1 is SGHRS and CDR2 is YFSETQ. The DNA of the CDR3 is TGCGCCAGCAGCTGGGCAGGGGTCACTGAAGCTTTCTTT. Translating it yields CASSWAGVTEAFF.

The chain couples TRBV28 to TRBJ1-1; 9 positions match TRBD1. This CDR3 contains 14 residues. Germline CDR1 reads MDHEN; CDR2 reads SYDVKM. V lost 4 bases and J lost 7; bases outside the gene matches: 7. CDR3 sequence (DNA): TGTGCCAGCAGTTCCGGGACAGGGCCGTATGAAGCTTTCTTT. Translation gives CASSSGTGPYEAFF.